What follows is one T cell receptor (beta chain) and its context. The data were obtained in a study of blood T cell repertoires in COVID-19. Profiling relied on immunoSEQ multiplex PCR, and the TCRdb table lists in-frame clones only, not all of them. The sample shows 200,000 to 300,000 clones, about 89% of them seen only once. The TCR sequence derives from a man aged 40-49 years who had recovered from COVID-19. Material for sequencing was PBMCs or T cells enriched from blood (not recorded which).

CDR3 residues: CATYCSFQDDPRDTEAFF. The DNA of the CDR3 is TGTGCCACCTACTGTAGCTTTCAGGACGACCCGAGGGACACTGAAGCTTTCTTT. The chain links TRBV24-1 to TRBJ1-1, with D unclear. CDR1 is KGHDR and CDR2 is SFDVKD in the germline V gene. The V and J ends lost 9 bases and 3 bases respectively, with 28 bases between them. The CDR3 has 18 amino acids.